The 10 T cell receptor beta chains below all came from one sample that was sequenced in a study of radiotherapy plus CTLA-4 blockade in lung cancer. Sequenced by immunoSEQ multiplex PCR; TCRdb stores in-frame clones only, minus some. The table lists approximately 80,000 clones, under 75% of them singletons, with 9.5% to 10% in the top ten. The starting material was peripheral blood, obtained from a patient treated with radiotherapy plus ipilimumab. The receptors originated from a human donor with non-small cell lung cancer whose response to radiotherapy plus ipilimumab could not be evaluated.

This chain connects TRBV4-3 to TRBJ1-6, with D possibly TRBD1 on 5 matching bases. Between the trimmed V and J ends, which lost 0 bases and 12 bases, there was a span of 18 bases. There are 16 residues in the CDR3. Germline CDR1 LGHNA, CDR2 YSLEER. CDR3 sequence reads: CASSQDLSAQGKPLHF. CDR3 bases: TGCGCCAGCAGCCAAGATTTGTCCGCTCAGGGTAAACCCCTCCACTTT.

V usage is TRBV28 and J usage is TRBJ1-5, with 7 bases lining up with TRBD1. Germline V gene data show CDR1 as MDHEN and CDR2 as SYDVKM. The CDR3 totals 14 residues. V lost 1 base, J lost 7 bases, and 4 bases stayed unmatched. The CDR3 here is CASSLSGGIQPQHF. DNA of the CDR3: TGTGCCAGCAGTTTATCAGGGGGAATACAGCCCCAGCATTTT.

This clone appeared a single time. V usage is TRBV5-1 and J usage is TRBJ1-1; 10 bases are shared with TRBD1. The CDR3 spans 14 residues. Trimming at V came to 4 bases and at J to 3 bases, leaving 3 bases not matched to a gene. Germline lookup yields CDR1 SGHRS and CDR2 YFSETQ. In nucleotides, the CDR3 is TGCGCCAGCAGCGAAGGGACAGGGGACACTGAAGCTTTCTTT. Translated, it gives CASSEGTGDTEAFF.

The CDR3 loop is CASSPDRINTEAFF. The CDR3 DNA sequence: TGTGCCAGCAGTCCGGACAGGATCAACACTGAAGCTTTCTTT. The chain joins TRBV11-1 to TRBJ1-1, with 7 positions matching TRBD1. The CDR3 loop spans 14 amino acids. J lost 2 bases, V lost 6 bases, and 6 bases had no gene match. CDR1 and CDR2 (germline): SGHAT, FQDESV (reference sequence).

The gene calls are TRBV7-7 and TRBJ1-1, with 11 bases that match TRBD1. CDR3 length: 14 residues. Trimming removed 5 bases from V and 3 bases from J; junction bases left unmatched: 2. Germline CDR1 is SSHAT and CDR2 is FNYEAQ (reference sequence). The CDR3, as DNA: TGTGCCAGCAGCAAGGGACAGGGGGACACTGAAGCTTTCTTT. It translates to CASSKGQGDTEAFF.

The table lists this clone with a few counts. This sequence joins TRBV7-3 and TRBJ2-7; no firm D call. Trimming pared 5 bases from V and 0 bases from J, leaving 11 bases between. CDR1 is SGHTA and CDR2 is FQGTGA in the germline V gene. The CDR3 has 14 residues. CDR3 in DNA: TGTGCCAGCAGCCCGCCTGAGCGCTCCTACGAGCAGTACTTC. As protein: CASSPPERSYEQYF. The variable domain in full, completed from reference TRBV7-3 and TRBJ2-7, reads GAGVSQTPSNKVTEKGKYVELRCDPISGHTALYWYRQSLGQGPEFLIYFQGTGAADDSGLPNDRFFAVRPEGSVSTLKIQRTERGDSAVYLCASSPPERSYEQYFGPGTRLTVT.

CDR3 DNA sequence: TGTGCCAGCAGCCCGGCTAGCGGGGGGTACACAGATACGCAGTATTTT. It encodes CASSPASGGYTDTQYF. The chain carries TRBV9 and TRBJ2-3, with 11 bases identical to TRBD2. Trimming removed 4 bases from V and 2 bases from J; junction bases left unmatched: 6. CDR3 length equals 16 residues. The germline gives CDR1 SGDLS, CDR2 YYNGEE. The full variable domain, in which reference TRBV9 and TRBJ2-3 provide the parts outside the CDR3, is DSGVTQTPKHLITATGQRVTLRCSPRSGDLSVYWYQQSLDQGLQFLIQYYNGEERAKGNILERFSAQQFPDLHSELNLSSLELGDSALYFCASSPASGGYTDTQYFGPGTRLTVL.

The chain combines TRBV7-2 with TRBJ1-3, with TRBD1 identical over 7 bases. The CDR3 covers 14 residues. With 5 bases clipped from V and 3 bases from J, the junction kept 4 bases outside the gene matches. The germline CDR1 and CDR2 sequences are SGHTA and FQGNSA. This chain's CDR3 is CASSADRNGNTIYF. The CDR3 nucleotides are TGTGCCAGCAGCGCGGACAGGAATGGAAACACCATATATTTT.

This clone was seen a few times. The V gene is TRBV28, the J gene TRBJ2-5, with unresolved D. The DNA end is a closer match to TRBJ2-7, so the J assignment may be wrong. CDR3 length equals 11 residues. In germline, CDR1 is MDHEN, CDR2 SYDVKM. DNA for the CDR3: TGTGCCAGCAGGAATTGGTACGAGCAGTACTTC. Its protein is CASRNWYEQYF.

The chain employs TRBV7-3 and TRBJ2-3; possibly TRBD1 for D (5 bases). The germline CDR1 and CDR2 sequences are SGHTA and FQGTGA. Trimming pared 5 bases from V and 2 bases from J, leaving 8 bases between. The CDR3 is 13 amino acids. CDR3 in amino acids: CASSRGNTDTQYF. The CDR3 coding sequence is TGTGCCAGCAGCAGGGGCAACACAGATACGCAGTATTTT.